Each of the 18 T cell receptor beta chains below was sequenced from the same sample in a study of PD-1 blockade in classical Hodgkin lymphoma. Data came from immunoSEQ multiplex PCR; TCRdb stores just in-frame clones and leaves some out. This table holds several thousand clones, roughly 70% found once. The time point denotes: cycle 4 day 1 (C4D1), after more than 5 weeks of nivolumab. Every patient relapsed after autologous stem cell transplantation, and brentuximab vedotin exposure varied. Here the sequenced sample was peripheral blood mononuclear cells (PBMCs), taken before the fourth cycle of nivolumab. These receptors were collected from a human donor with classical Hodgkin lymphoma.

The V gene is TRBV13, the J gene TRBJ2-1; D is unresolved. Trimming shortened V by 2 bases and J by 0 bases, and 11 bases separated the two germline ends. The CDR3 totals 16 residues. CDR1 and CDR2 from the germline V gene are PRHDT and FYEKMQ (reference sequence). The CDR3 DNA reads as TGTGCCAGCAGCTTAAGTTGGCGGTTCTCCTACAATGAGCAGTTCTTC. Amino acid sequence: CASSLSWRFSYNEQFF.

The rearrangement links TRBV25-1 to TRBJ1-6; 7 bases map to TRBD1. V lost 5 bases and J lost 4; bases outside the gene matches: 8. The CDR3 consists of 16 residues. From germline, CDR1 is MGHDK and CDR2 SYGVNS. CDR3 sequence (DNA): TGTGCCAGCAGTTATACCGGGACAGTTTATAATTCACCCCTCCACTTT. Protein product: CASSYTGTVYNSPLHF.

V and J are TRBV18 and TRBJ2-7; 10 bases fit TRBD1. V was clipped by 1 base and J by 3 bases; unmatched bases: 3. Germline assignment: CDR1 KGHSH and CDR2 LQKENI. CDR3 length: 15 amino acids. The CDR3 region has the DNA TGTGCCAGCTCACCACGGGACAGGGGAGGCTACGAGCAGTACTTC. Its protein product is CASSPRDRGGYEQYF.

V usage is TRBV4-1 and J usage is TRBJ2-1; D possibly corresponds to TRBD2 (5 bases). The CDR3 contains 16 residues. Germline CDR1 and CDR2: MGHRA and YSYEKL. The V and J ends lost 5 bases and 2 bases respectively, with 16 bases between them. CDR3 loop: CASSDGGGGTYNEQFF. CDR3 sequence (DNA): TGCGCCAGCAGCGACGGAGGCGGAGGAACCTACAATGAGCAGTTCTTC.

The rearrangement links TRBV10-2 to TRBJ1-6; D is undetermined. CDR1 is WSHSY, CDR2 SAAADI, per germline. Between the trimmed V and J ends, which lost 1 base and 9 bases, there was a span of 16 bases. The CDR3 totals 16 residues. The CDR3 sequence: CASSEFLHPVVSPLHF. The CDR3 DNA reads TGCGCCAGCAGTGAGTTCCTACACCCAGTTGTTTCACCCCTCCACTTT.

Only a few counts were recorded for this clone. The rearrangement uses TRBV6-1 and TRBJ1-1; TRBD1 is a possible D gene (6 bases). The length of the CDR3 is 15 residues. Germline assignment: CDR1 MNHNS and CDR2 SASEGT. Between the trimmed V and J ends, which lost 6 bases and 2 bases, there was a span of 16 bases. The CDR3 is CASRLRGGANTEAFF. The DNA for the CDR3 is TGTGCCAGCAGGTTACGAGGGGGAGCTAACACTGAAGCTTTCTTT.

By share, this clone counts as medium-sized. The chain recombines TRBV6-6 with TRBJ1-5; no clear D gene. The CDR3 contains 14 residues. The germline V and J ends were trimmed by 6 bases and 4 bases, with 13 bases remaining between them. Per germline, CDR1 MNHNY and CDR2 SVGAGI (reference sequence). CDR3 nucleotide sequence: TGTGCCAGCAGCTCAACACGGACGAATCAGCCCCAGCATTTT. Its protein is CASSSTRTNQPQHF.

The chain combines TRBV6-1 with TRBJ1-5; tentative D call: TRBD1 (6 bases). Trimming shortened V by 7 bases and J by 5 bases, and 12 bases separated the two germline ends. Germline-derived CDR1 and CDR2 are MNHNS and SASEGT. This CDR3 has 13 amino acids. The CDR3 bases are TGTGCCAGCAACCGGGACAACTATCAGCCCCAGCATTTT. Its protein product is CASNRDNYQPQHF.

The CDR3 DNA follows: TGTGCCAGCAGCTTGTCCTCGGGGGGGAACTCTATCGGCTACACCTTC. Residues: CASSLSSGGNSIGYTF. The V and J genes are TRBV11-2 and TRBJ1-2; possible D gene TRBD1, 5 bases. This CDR3 is 16 amino acids long. Germline assignment: CDR1 SGHAT and CDR2 FQNNGV. The V gene lost 3 bases and the J gene lost 8 bases, with 22 bases spanning the gap.

The genes are TRBV7-2 and TRBJ2-7, with 11 bases lining up with TRBD1. CDR3 length equals 16 residues. V gave up 2 bases and J gave up 3 bases; unmatched junction bases: 6. The germline gives CDR1 SGHTA, CDR2 FQGNSA. This chain's CDR3 is CASSLRTGGLGYEQYF. CDR3 nucleotide sequence: TGTGCCAGCAGCTTAAGGACAGGGGGCTTGGGCTACGAGCAGTACTTC.

The chain uses TRBV4-3 and TRBJ2-7; D is perhaps TRBD2 (6 bases). CDR1 is LGHNA and CDR2 is YSLEER in the germline V gene. The CDR3 sequence is 16 residues long. Trimming removed 0 bases from V and 3 bases from J, with 15 bases in between. CDR3 coding DNA: TGCGCCAGCAGCCAAGATGCGGCGGGGCAAAACTACGAGCAGTACTTC. Translating gives CASSQDAAGQNYEQYF.

By share of the sample, this clone is medium-sized (0.01 to 0.1%). The genes are TRBV21-1 and TRBJ2-7; the table names TRBD1, a call not compared with the DNA. TRBV21-1 has pseudogene status. The CDR3 is 20 residues long. CDR3 amino acids: CASSKLVPRHELTGLYEQYF. CDR3 sequence (DNA): TGTGCCAGCAGCAAATTGGTCCCCCGGCATGAGCTGACAGGACTCTACGAGCAGTACTTC.

Here the CDR3 reads CASSPSGSIRETQYF. CDR3 nucleotide sequence: TGTGCCAGTAGCCCCAGCGGGAGCATAAGGGAGACCCAGTACTTC. The genes are TRBV19 and TRBJ2-5; 8 nucleotides align to TRBD2. The CDR3 runs to 15 residues. In germline, CDR1 is LNHDA, CDR2 SQIVND (reference sequence). Unmatched junction bases numbered 11, after V lost 6 bases and J lost 5 bases.

Concerning this clone itself: A much larger clone lies one base from this, so it may be a read error. At the DNA level, this CDR3 is encoded by other sequences in the same sample as well. This sequence joins TRBV9 and TRBJ1-2; the D is unclear. V was cut by 2 bases and J by 3 bases, with 8 bases left in between. Per germline, CDR1 SGDLS and CDR2 YYNGEE. There are 13 residues in the CDR3. The CDR3 nucleotides read TGTGCCAGCAGCGTCGGCGGGGACTATGGCTACACCTTC. Its protein product is CASSVGGDYGYTF.

This chain connects TRBV7-8 to TRBJ1-2; D not certain. In germline, CDR1 is SGHVS, CDR2 FQNEAQ. The CDR3 has 13 residues. V was pared by 5 bases and J by 2 bases, with 9 bases between. The CDR3 sequence is CASSPRINYGYTF. The CDR3 coding sequence is TGTGCCAGCAGCCCTCGGATCAACTATGGCTACACCTTC.

This clone is a singleton in its sample. The chain employs TRBV5-8 and TRBJ2-7; TRBD1 might be the D (6 bases). The V gene lost 2 bases and the J gene lost 5 bases, with 17 bases spanning the gap. This CDR3 spans 15 amino acids. Germline-derived CDR1 and CDR2 are SGHTS and YDEGEE. The CDR3 DNA is TGTGCCAGCAGCTTCCCAGGACAGTCAGTTCACGAGCAGTACTTC. Protein product: CASSFPGQSVHEQYF.

The chain joins TRBV18 to TRBJ2-3; unclear D gene. Germline V gene lookup returns CDR1 KGHSH and CDR2 LQKENI. The CDR3 has 13 residues. Trimming left V 0 bases short and J 0 bases short, with 1 base between. CDR3 in DNA: TGTGCCAGCTCACCACCTAGCACAGATACGCAGTATTTT. This translates into CASSPPSTDTQYF.

Of note for this clone: One end of the junction fails to match germline, which may point to a read error. The sample contains more than one DNA sequence encoding this CDR3. This chain joins TRBV19 and TRBJ2-2; 7 nucleotides agree with TRBD1. The CDR3 totals 15 residues. The germline V gene encodes CDR1 LNHDA and CDR2 SQIVND (reference sequence). The CDR3 DNA reads TGCGCCAGTAGTATTCGCAGGGGGTACACCGGGGAGCTGTTTTTT. Encoded protein: CASSIRRGYTGELFF.